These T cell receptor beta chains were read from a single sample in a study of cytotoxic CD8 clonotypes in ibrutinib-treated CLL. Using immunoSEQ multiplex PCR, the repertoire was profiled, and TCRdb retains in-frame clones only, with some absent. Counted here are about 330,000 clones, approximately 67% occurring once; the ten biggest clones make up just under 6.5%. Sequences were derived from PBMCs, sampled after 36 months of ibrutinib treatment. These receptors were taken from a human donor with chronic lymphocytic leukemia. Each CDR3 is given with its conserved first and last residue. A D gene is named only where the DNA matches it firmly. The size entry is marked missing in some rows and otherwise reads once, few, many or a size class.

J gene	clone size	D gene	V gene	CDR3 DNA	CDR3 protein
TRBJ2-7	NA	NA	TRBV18	TGTGCCAGCTCACCACCGACCAGGGGTCACTACGAGCAGTACTTC	CASSPPTRGHYEQYF
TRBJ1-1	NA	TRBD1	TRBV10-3	TGTGCCATCAGTGTAACAGGGGAGGGGACTGAAGCTTTCTTT	CAISVTGEGTEAFF
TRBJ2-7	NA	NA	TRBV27	TGTGCCAGCAGTGCCCACACCGGGGCGGAGGGGCAGTACTTC	CASSAHTGAEGQYF
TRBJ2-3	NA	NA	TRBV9	TGTGCCAGCAGCGTGATAGGTGGGCCAGATACGCAGTATTTT	CASSVIGGPDTQYF
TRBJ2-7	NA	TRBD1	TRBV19	TGTGCCAGTAGTATTCAGGGGGCTGGCACCTACGAGCAGTACTTC	CASSIQGAGTYEQYF
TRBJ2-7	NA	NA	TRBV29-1	TGCAGCGGTTTGAGTTGGTCCTACGAGCAGTACTTC	CSGLSWSYEQYF
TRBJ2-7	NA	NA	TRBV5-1	TGCGCCAGCAGTACGGGCCTCCCCTACGAGCAGTACTTC	CASSTGLPYEQYF
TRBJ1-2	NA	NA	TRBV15	TGTGCCACGGCCCCATTGGACAGCTATGGCTACACCTTC	CATAPLDSYGYTF
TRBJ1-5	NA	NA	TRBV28	TGTGCCAGCAGTTTATTGGGGACCTCGGGGTATAGCAATCAGCCCCAGCATTTT	CASSLLGTSGYSNQPQHF
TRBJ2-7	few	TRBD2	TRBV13	TGTGCCAGCAGCTTCCGGGTAGCGGGGAGCCTGTACTTC	CASSFRVAGSLYF
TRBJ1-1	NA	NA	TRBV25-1	TGTGCCAGCAGTGAGGCAGGGCTAGAAGCTTTCTTT	CASSEAGLEAFF
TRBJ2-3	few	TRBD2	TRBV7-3	TGTGCCAGCAGCTTATTGCGGGGGGATACGCAGTATTTT	CASSLLRGDTQYF
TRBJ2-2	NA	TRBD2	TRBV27	TGTGCCAGCAGTTTACGGGCGGGGGGCCGCCCCGGGGAGCTGTTTTTT	CASSLRAGGRPGELFF
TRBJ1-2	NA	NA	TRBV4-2	TGTGCCAGCAGCCAGAGAGGGGGCTATGGCTACACCTTC	CASSQRGGYGYTF
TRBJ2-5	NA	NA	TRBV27	TGTGCCAGCAGTGTATTGGGGGCAGATTGGGAGACCCAGTACTTC	CASSVLGADWETQYF
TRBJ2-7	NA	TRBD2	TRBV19	TGTGCCAGTAGTATGCCGGGACTAGCGGGAGGGGACTACGAGCAGTACTTC	CASSMPGLAGGDYEQYF
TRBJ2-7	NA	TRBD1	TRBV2	TGTGCCAGCAGGGCCGGGACAGCGACCTACGAGCAGTACTTC	CASRAGTATYEQYF
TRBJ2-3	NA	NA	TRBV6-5	TGTGCCAGCAGTTACGGGAGTAGCATTGGTGATACGCAGTATTTT	CASSYGSSIGDTQYF
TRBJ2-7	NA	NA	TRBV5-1	TGCGCCAGCAGCTTGGCGGGGGGCGAGTACGAGCAGTACTTC	CASSLAGGEYEQYF
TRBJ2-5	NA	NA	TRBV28	TGTGCCAGCAGTTCCCCTTTTTTTAGCGGACCCTCGAGGGAGACCCAGTACTTC	CASSSPFFSGPSRETQYF
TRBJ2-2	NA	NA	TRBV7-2	TGTGCCAGCAGCTTATATCTGGGGGCGACCGGGGAGCTGTTTTTT	CASSLYLGATGELFF
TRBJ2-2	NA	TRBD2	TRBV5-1	TGCGCCAGCAGCCGATGGACTAGCGGGGGCGGAAACACCGGGGAGCTGTTTTTT	CASSRWTSGGGNTGELFF
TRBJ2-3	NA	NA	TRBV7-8	TGTGCCAGCAGCCCCCCCCTAGAGGCCCTCCGGTATTTT	CASSPPLEALRYF
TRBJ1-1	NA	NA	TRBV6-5	TGTGCCAGCAGTTACCTCCAGGGAGGTGAAGCTTTCTTT	CASSYLQGGEAFF
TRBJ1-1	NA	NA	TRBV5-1	TGCGCCAGCAGCTTGAAGAGGGGGAACACTGAAGCTTTCTTT	CASSLKRGNTEAFF
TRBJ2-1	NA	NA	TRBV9	TGTGCCAGCGGGCTAGTGGTGGGTGAGCAGTTCTTC	CASGLVVGEQFF
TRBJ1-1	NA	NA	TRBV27	TGTGCCAGCAGTTGGAGTTCCGGGGCCACTGAAGCTTTCTTT	CASSWSSGATEAFF
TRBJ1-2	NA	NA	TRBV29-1	TGCAGCGTTGGGAGCTATGGCTACACCTTC	CSVGSYGYTF
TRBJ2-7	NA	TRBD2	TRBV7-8	TGTGCCAGCAGCTTAGTGGCGGGAGCGGCCTACGAGCAGTACTTC	CASSLVAGAAYEQYF
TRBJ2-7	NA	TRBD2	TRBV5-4	TGTGCCAGCAGCTTGGGGGGACTAGCGGGAGGTACGGGCTACGAGCAGTACTTC	CASSLGGLAGGTGYEQYF
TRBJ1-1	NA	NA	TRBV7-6	TGTGCCAGCAGCCCGCCCATGAACACTGAAGCTTTCTTT	CASSPPMNTEAFF
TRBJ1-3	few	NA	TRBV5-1	TGCGCCAGCAGCCCGATCTCGGCGAGGGGAAACACCATATATTTT	CASSPISARGNTIYF
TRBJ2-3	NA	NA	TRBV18	TGTGCCAGCTCACCAATCCCGTCGTTTCCCGCAGATACGCAGTATTTT	CASSPIPSFPADTQYF
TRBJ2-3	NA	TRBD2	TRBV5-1	TGCGCCAGCAGTAATCTAGCGGGGGTGGTAGATACGCAGTATTTT	CASSNLAGVVDTQYF
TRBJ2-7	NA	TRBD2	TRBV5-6	TGTGCCAGCAGCCCTGTAGCGGGTGTCTACGAGCAGTACTTC	CASSPVAGVYEQYF
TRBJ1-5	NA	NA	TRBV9	TGTGCCAGCAGCGTAGAGGGCCTACCCAATCAGCCCCAGCATTTT	CASSVEGLPNQPQHF
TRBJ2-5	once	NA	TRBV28	TGTGCCAGCAGTTTAATTGTCCAAGAGACCCAGTACTTC	CASSLIVQETQYF
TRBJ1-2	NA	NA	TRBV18	TGTGCCAGCTCACCATCCACGGGACACACATCGGGTGGCTACACCTTC	CASSPSTGHTSGGYTF
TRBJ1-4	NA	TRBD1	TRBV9	TGTGCCAGCAGCGTGGACAGGGCAAGTGAAAAACTGTTTTTT	CASSVDRASEKLFF
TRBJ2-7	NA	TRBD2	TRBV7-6	TGTGCCAGCAGCTCTGGACTAGCGAGTTACTACGAGCAGTACTTC	CASSSGLASYYEQYF
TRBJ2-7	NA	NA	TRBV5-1	TGCGCCAGCAGCATACGATTCACGTCCGAGCAGTACTTC	CASSIRFTSEQYF
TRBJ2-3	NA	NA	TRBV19	TGTGCCAGTAGTCTGGACTTCGGGGATACGCAGTATTTT	CASSLDFGDTQYF